These T cell receptor beta chains were read from a single sample in a study of T cell responses to AZD1222 COVID-19 vaccine. Data came from immunoSEQ multiplex PCR; TCRdb stores just in-frame clones and leaves some out. This repertoire shows some 180,000 clones, 85% to 95% found once; its top ten account for under 11%. Sequencing was performed on peripheral blood, taken on day 0 of AZD1222 vaccination. The receptors shown here come from an adult in good health. Both conserved end residues are part of each CDR3. The order of the fields is D gene, clone size, J gene, V gene, CDR3 DNA, CDR3 protein. The D gene is left open where the match is weak. Only part of the rows carry a size: once, few, many, or a class if the clone is expanded.

d_call: -
clone_size: -
j_call: TRBJ1-4
v_call: TRBV6-5
cdr3_nt: TGTGCCAGCAGTTCGGGGGGAAGTGCTAATGAAAAACTGTTTTTT
cdr3_aa: CASSSGGSANEKLFF

d_call: -
clone_size: -
j_call: TRBJ2-1
v_call: TRBV24-1
cdr3_nt: TGTGCCACCAGTGATGCCTCGCAGGGGAGGAATGAGCAGTTCTTC
cdr3_aa: CATSDASQGRNEQFF

d_call: -
clone_size: -
j_call: TRBJ2-7
v_call: TRBV27
cdr3_nt: TGTGCCAGCAGCCTCAGCAGGGCCCCCTCCTACGAGCAGTACTTC
cdr3_aa: CASSLSRAPSYEQYF

d_call: -
clone_size: -
j_call: TRBJ1-2
v_call: TRBV20-1
cdr3_nt: TGCAGTGCTAGTGGAGGGGGTGGCTACACCTTC
cdr3_aa: CSASGGGGYTF

d_call: TRBD1
clone_size: -
j_call: TRBJ1-5
v_call: TRBV2
cdr3_nt: TGTGCCAGCGCCCTTAGGACAGGGCAAGGGGCCCAGCATTTT
cdr3_aa: CASALRTGQGAQHF

d_call: TRBD1
clone_size: -
j_call: TRBJ1-6
v_call: TRBV7-2
cdr3_nt: TGTGCCAGCAGTCCGGGACAGGGGACTTATAATTCACCCCTCCACTTT
cdr3_aa: CASSPGQGTYNSPLHF

d_call: TRBD1
clone_size: -
j_call: TRBJ1-1
v_call: TRBV18
cdr3_nt: TGTGCCAGCTCGTCAGGGGGGAACACTGAAGCTTTCTTT
cdr3_aa: CASSSGGNTEAFF

d_call: TRBD1
clone_size: once
j_call: TRBJ1-4
v_call: TRBV5-1
cdr3_nt: TGCGCCAGCAGCTTAGGGACAGTTAGGGAAAAACTGTTTTTT
cdr3_aa: CASSLGTVREKLFF

d_call: TRBD1
clone_size: -
j_call: TRBJ2-7
v_call: TRBV5-1
cdr3_nt: TGCGCCAGCAGCGTCGGGACAGTCTCCTACGAGCAGTACTTC
cdr3_aa: CASSVGTVSYEQYF

d_call: -
clone_size: -
j_call: TRBJ2-7
v_call: TRBV5-1
cdr3_nt: TGCGCCAGCAGCTTGGTGGCAGGGACTGAATACGAGCAGTACTTC
cdr3_aa: CASSLVAGTEYEQYF

d_call: TRBD2
clone_size: -
j_call: TRBJ2-7
v_call: TRBV19
cdr3_nt: TGTGCCAGTAGTCTCGGTGAGAGGGCGGGAGGCTCCTACGAGCAGTACTTC
cdr3_aa: CASSLGERAGGSYEQYF

d_call: TRBD2
clone_size: -
j_call: TRBJ2-7
v_call: TRBV9
cdr3_nt: TGTGCCAGCAGCGAAGGTAGCGGGAGTTACTACGAGCAGTACTTC
cdr3_aa: CASSEGSGSYYEQYF

d_call: -
clone_size: -
j_call: TRBJ1-1
v_call: TRBV12-3/TRBV12-4
cdr3_nt: TGTGCCAGCAGTGGGCAGAACACTGAAGCTTTCTTT
cdr3_aa: CASSGQNTEAFF

d_call: TRBD2
clone_size: -
j_call: TRBJ2-1
v_call: TRBV5-1
cdr3_nt: TGCGCCAGCAGTTCGAGCGGGACCTCCTACAATGAGCAGTTCTTC
cdr3_aa: CASSSSGTSYNEQFF

d_call: TRBD1
clone_size: -
j_call: TRBJ2-2
v_call: TRBV6-6
cdr3_nt: TGTGCCAGCAGTCTTTTGGGACAGGGGGCGAGCACCGGGGAGCTGTTTTTT
cdr3_aa: CASSLLGQGASTGELFF

d_call: -
clone_size: few
j_call: TRBJ1-1
v_call: TRBV6-4
cdr3_nt: TGTGCCAGCAGTGACTCGGCCTCTCGGAACACTGAAGCTTTCTTT
cdr3_aa: CASSDSASRNTEAFF

d_call: TRBD2
clone_size: once
j_call: TRBJ2-2
v_call: TRBV7-9
cdr3_nt: TGTGCCAGCAGGCTTGGGCTAGCGGGAGCCGGGGAGCTGTTTTTT
cdr3_aa: CASRLGLAGAGELFF

d_call: TRBD2
clone_size: -
j_call: TRBJ2-3
v_call: TRBV18
cdr3_nt: TGTGCCAGCTCGGCGGCTAGCGGGAGTGGGATAGATACGCAGTATTTT
cdr3_aa: CASSAASGSGIDTQYF

d_call: -
clone_size: -
j_call: TRBJ2-7
v_call: TRBV18
cdr3_nt: TGTGCCAGCTCACCACCCGGGCGCAAGGGATCCTACGAGCAGTACTTC
cdr3_aa: CASSPPGRKGSYEQYF

d_call: -
clone_size: -
j_call: TRBJ1-1
v_call: TRBV7-6
cdr3_nt: TGTGCCAGCAGCTTAGGTAAGGAGAACACTGAAGCTTTCTTT
cdr3_aa: CASSLGKENTEAFF

d_call: TRBD2
clone_size: -
j_call: TRBJ2-2
v_call: TRBV9
cdr3_nt: TGTGCCAGCAGCCCTCGGGGGGGGAGTACCGGGGAGCTGTTTTTT
cdr3_aa: CASSPRGGSTGELFF

d_call: TRBD2
clone_size: -
j_call: TRBJ2-1
v_call: TRBV19
cdr3_nt: TGTGCCAGTACCGTCGCTTGGGGGACCGGGGGGAATGAGCAGTTCTTC
cdr3_aa: CASTVAWGTGGNEQFF

d_call: TRBD2
clone_size: -
j_call: TRBJ2-3
v_call: TRBV3-1/TRBV3-2
cdr3_nt: TGTGCCAGCAGTTTGGGACTAGCGGGGCCTAATACGCAGTATTTT
cdr3_aa: CASSLGLAGPNTQYF

d_call: -
clone_size: -
j_call: TRBJ1-1
v_call: TRBV7-2
cdr3_nt: TGTGCCAGCAGCTTAGCAAGGAACACTGAAGCTTTCTTT
cdr3_aa: CASSLARNTEAFF

d_call: TRBD2
clone_size: -
j_call: TRBJ2-5
v_call: TRBV7-2
cdr3_nt: TGTGCCAGCAGCTTAGTACTCAGCGGGGGGGGCCAAGGAGAGACCCAGTACTTC
cdr3_aa: CASSLVLSGGGQGETQYF

d_call: TRBD2
clone_size: -
j_call: TRBJ2-5
v_call: TRBV6-5
cdr3_nt: TGTGCCAGCAGTTACTGGGGCAGCGGGACGGTCGAGACCCAGTACTTC
cdr3_aa: CASSYWGSGTVETQYF

d_call: -
clone_size: -
j_call: TRBJ1-2
v_call: TRBV28
cdr3_nt: TGTGCCAGCAGGGCCGGGTCCCTCTTCGGCGGCTACACCTTC
cdr3_aa: CASRAGSLFGGYTF

d_call: -
clone_size: -
j_call: TRBJ2-4
v_call: TRBV19
cdr3_nt: TGTGCCAGTAGTATAGCAGTTAGGGCCTACAAAAACATTCAGTACTTC
cdr3_aa: CASSIAVRAYKNIQYF

d_call: -
clone_size: -
j_call: TRBJ2-2
v_call: TRBV11-2
cdr3_nt: TGTGCCAGCAGCTTAGAACCAGCGAACACCGGGGAGCTGTTTTTT
cdr3_aa: CASSLEPANTGELFF

d_call: TRBD1
clone_size: -
j_call: TRBJ1-1
v_call: TRBV6-2/TRBV6-3
cdr3_nt: TGTGCCAGCAGCGGACAGGGGGCGGCATTATCGAACACTGAAGCTTTCTTT
cdr3_aa: CASSGQGAALSNTEAFF

d_call: TRBD2
clone_size: -
j_call: TRBJ2-7
v_call: TRBV3-1/TRBV3-2
cdr3_nt: TGTGCCAGCAGCCTTCGGACTAGCTTTGCCCCTCAGTACTTC
cdr3_aa: CASSLRTSFAPQYF

d_call: -
clone_size: -
j_call: TRBJ2-2
v_call: TRBV7-3
cdr3_nt: TGTGCCAGCAGCTTAGCCGTATCCGGGGAGCTGTTTTTT
cdr3_aa: CASSLAVSGELFF

d_call: -
clone_size: -
j_call: TRBJ1-6
v_call: TRBV5-1
cdr3_nt: TGCGCCAGCAGCTTCTCCGGGACGGATTCACCCCTCCACTTT
cdr3_aa: CASSFSGTDSPLHF

d_call: -
clone_size: -
j_call: TRBJ2-7
v_call: TRBV7-8
cdr3_nt: TGTGCCAGCAGCGGGGAACTCCTCTACGAGCAGTACTTC
cdr3_aa: CASSGELLYEQYF

d_call: TRBD1
clone_size: -
j_call: TRBJ1-6
v_call: TRBV18
cdr3_nt: TGTGCCAGCTCAACCGGACAGGGGTCTAATTCAGCCCTCCACTTT
cdr3_aa: CASSTGQGSNSALHF

d_call: -
clone_size: -
j_call: TRBJ1-2
v_call: TRBV6-5
cdr3_nt: TGTGCCAGCAGCCTAGGGTTCCGATATGGCTACACCTTC
cdr3_aa: CASSLGFRYGYTF

d_call: -
clone_size: -
j_call: TRBJ2-1
v_call: TRBV29-1
cdr3_nt: TGCAGCGTTGTGGACAGAAAAAGGAATGAGCAGTTCTTC
cdr3_aa: CSVVDRKRNEQFF

d_call: -
clone_size: few
j_call: TRBJ1-4
v_call: TRBV30
cdr3_nt: TGTGCCTGGAGTGTTTATGAAAAACTGTTTTTT
cdr3_aa: CAWSVYEKLFF